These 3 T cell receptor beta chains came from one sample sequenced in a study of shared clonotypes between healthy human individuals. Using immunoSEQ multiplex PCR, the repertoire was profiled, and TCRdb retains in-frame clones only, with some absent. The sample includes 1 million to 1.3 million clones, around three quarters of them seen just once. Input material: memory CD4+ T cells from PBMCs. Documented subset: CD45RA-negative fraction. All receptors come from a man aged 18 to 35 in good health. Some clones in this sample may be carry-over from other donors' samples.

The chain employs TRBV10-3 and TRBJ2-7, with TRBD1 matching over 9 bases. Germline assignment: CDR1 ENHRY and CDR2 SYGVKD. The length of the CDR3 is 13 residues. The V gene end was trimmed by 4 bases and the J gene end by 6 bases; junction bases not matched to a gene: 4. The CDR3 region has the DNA TGTGCCATCAGTGTGGACAGGGGTGGCGAGCAGTACTTC. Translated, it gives CAISVDRGGEQYF.

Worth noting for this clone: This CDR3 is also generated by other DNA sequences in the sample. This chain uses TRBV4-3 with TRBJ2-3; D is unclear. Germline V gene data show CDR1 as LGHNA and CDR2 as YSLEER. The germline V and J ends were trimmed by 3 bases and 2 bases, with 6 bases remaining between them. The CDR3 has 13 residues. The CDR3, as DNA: TGCGCCAGCAGCCAGGGGTTCACAGATACGCAGTATTTT. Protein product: CASSQGFTDTQYF.

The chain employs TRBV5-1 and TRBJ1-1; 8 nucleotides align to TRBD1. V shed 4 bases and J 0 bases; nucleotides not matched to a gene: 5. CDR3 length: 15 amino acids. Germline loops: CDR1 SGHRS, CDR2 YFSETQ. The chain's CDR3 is CASSTGQGLNTEAFF. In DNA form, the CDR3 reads TGCGCCAGCAGCACCGGACAGGGATTGAACACTGAAGCTTTCTTT.